This T cell receptor beta chain stems from a study of blood T cell repertoires in COVID-19. Study background: Both acute and convalescent COVID-19 samples were obtained from the United States, Italy and Spain. The analysed material was cDNA or gDNA that came from T cells, B-cell-depleted T cells, or PBMCs.

Trimming shortened V by 4 bases and J by 4 bases, and 13 bases separated the two germline ends. The CDR3 extends over 14 amino acids. The V gene's germline CDR1 is LGHNA and CDR2 YNFKEQ. Per the study methods: Nucleated cell counts were estimated from reference gene primer amplification. Assay: immunoSEQ multiplex PCR; the TCRdb copy retains only in-frame clones and omits some. Clone size and the V and J calls come from that table; the DNA yielded D and trimming. The sample records some 150,000 clones, more than 70% being singletons. Sequences were obtained from peripheral blood. V is TRBV4-2 and J is TRBJ1-2, with D possibly TRBD1 on 6 matching bases. The receptor comes from a man in his 60s with acute or convalescent COVID-19. The CDR3 here is CASSLPADSYGYTF. CDR3 sequence (DNA): TGTGCCAGCAGCCTACCGGCGGACAGCTATGGCTACACCTTC.